A single sample gave rise to the 7 T cell receptor beta chains below, sequenced in a study of beta chain features in type 1 diabetes. Study-level findings and limits: There was a moderate but significant shortening of TCRB CDR3s in all four CD4+ subsets of Type 1 diabetes patients.

All of the isolated RNA was reverse transcribed, so expressed TCRB transcripts were sequenced. Sequencing was performed with immunoSEQ multiplex PCR; in TCRdb, only in-frame clones are kept and a portion is missing. Counted here are over 200,000 clones, about 11% occurring once; the ten biggest clones make up more than 0.015%. These receptors have no known antigen. Input material: naive CD4+ T cells from blood. The receptors shown here come from a man in his thirties or forties with type 1 diabetes.

The chain has TRBV19 and TRBJ1-1; D remains unclear. Germline CDR1 reads LNHDA; CDR2 reads SQIVND (reference sequence). The germline V and J ends were trimmed by 5 bases and 5 bases, with 6 bases remaining between them. The CDR3 consists of 11 residues. CDR3 amino acids: CASSGRTEAFF. CDR3 DNA: TGTGCCAGTAGTGGGAGGACTGAAGCTTTCTTT.

The rearrangement uses TRBV30 and TRBJ2-3, with a tentative D call TRBD1 (5 bases). Germline V gene data show CDR1 as GTSNPN and CDR2 as SVGIG (reference sequence). The CDR3 contains 14 residues. V shed 0 bases and J shed 3 bases, with 10 bases lying between them. CDR3 in amino acids: CAWSVPAGTDTQYF. In DNA, the CDR3 is TGTGCCTGGAGTGTACCGGCAGGGACAGATACGCAGTATTTT.

This clone appeared a few times. The rearrangement joins TRBV2 to TRBJ2-3; D is undetermined. Trimming took 5 bases from V and 9 from J, leaving 15 bases between them. The CDR3 is 13 residues long. Germline-derived CDR1 and CDR2 are SNHLY and FYNNEI. CDR3 nucleotides: TGTGCCAGCAGTCCCCTGACCCGGCGGACGCAGTATTTT. It specifies CASSPLTRRTQYF.

The rearrangement links TRBV28 to TRBJ2-7; D gene unclear. The CDR3 length is 14 residues. V lost 5 bases and J lost 2, with 13 bases in between. Germline assignment: CDR1 MDHEN and CDR2 SYDVKM. CDR3 DNA sequence: TGTGCCAGCAGTACCCTGGGCCGTACCTACGAGCAGTACTTC. Translating gives CASSTLGRTYEQYF.

V is TRBV11-2 and J is TRBJ2-5, with D perhaps TRBD2 (6 bases). The germline V gene encodes CDR1 SGHAT and CDR2 FQNNGV. V was pared by 1 base and J by 3 bases, with 15 bases between. The CDR3 covers 16 residues. CDR3 nucleotide sequence: TGTGCCAGCAGCTTAGGGTTTGGGCGGGGAAAAGAGACCCAGTACTTC. As protein: CASSLGFGRGKETQYF. The full variable domain, with the rest looked up from reference TRBV11-2 and TRBJ2-5, is EAGVAQSPRYKIIEKRQSVAFWCNPISGHATLYWYQQILGQGPKLLIQFQNNGVVDDSQLPKDRFSAERLKGVDSTLKIQPAKLEDSAVYLCASSLGFGRGKETQYFGPGTRLLVL.

The chain links TRBV11-1 to TRBJ2-1, with 7 positions matching TRBD2. CDR3 length: 15 amino acids. Looked up from germline, CDR1 is SGHAT and CDR2 is FQDESV (reference sequence). Unmatched junction bases numbered 13, after V lost 6 bases and J lost 8 bases. This CDR3 reads CASSHQGLVKHEQFF. DNA of the CDR3: TGTGCCAGCAGTCACCAAGGACTAGTCAAGCATGAGCAGTTCTTC.

This rearrangement joins TRBV6-1 to TRBJ1-6, with TRBD1 matching 9 bases. The CDR3 consists of 12 residues. In germline, CDR1 is MNHNS, CDR2 SASEGT. The V gene end was trimmed by 6 bases and the J gene end by 15 bases; junction bases not matched to a gene: 6. The CDR3 DNA reads TGTGCCAGCAGGGCCGGGACAGGGCTCCTCCACTTT. This encodes CASRAGTGLLHF.